Reported below is one T cell receptor beta chain. The clone's antigen remains unknown. Nothing much larger sits one base from this clone, and base qualities are not available. Patients with autoimmune disease history or receiving systemic immunosuppression were excluded from the trial. In every dose cohort, peripheral blood was drawn for TCR sequencing at baseline, cycle 4 day 1, and cycle 7 day 1. The samples were drawn from a first-in-human, open-label, multicenter phase I dose-escalation trial of ivuxolimab. Adults with locally advanced or metastatic melanoma, renal cell, hepatocellular, or head and neck squamous cell carcinoma were enrolled in the trial. Before TCR sequencing, CD4+ T cells and CD8+ T cells were sorted from peripheral blood as separate populations. This sample was taken from a study of OX40 agonist ivuxolimab in advanced cancers. In terms of the full investigation: Ivuxolimab was an agonistic, fully human IgG2 monoclonal antibody directed against OX40 (CD134), a costimulatory receptor. Of the approximately 50 patients in dose escalation, around 19 had hepatocellular carcinoma, about 15 had melanoma, 9 had renal cell carcinoma and 9 had head and neck cancer. Partial responses occurred in three dose-escalation patients: two with cutaneous melanoma and one with hepatocellular carcinoma. Intravenous ivuxolimab was administered to patients every 2 weeks at six dose levels: 0.01, 0.1, 0.3, 1.5, 3 and 10 mg/kg. In the dose-escalation cohort, around four fifths of patients were male, and the mean age was approximately 60 years, with a range of 23 to 79. Prior anti-PD-1, anti-PD-L1 or anti-CTLA-4 therapy was permitted, and checkpoint inhibitors had been received by approximately 39% of dose-escalation patients. The paper covers the monotherapy dose-escalation part of the phase I ivuxolimab trial, which included N of about 50 patients. Peripheral TCRbeta sequencing was intended to test whether TCR sequence diversity was altered and clonal T-cell expansion was caused by ivuxolimab. Here is what the overall study found, with its caveats: In the 0.1-3.0 mg/kg groups, partial responders were among the patients with the lowest normalized peripheral clonal expansion, particularly in CD8+ T cells. The antigen specificity of the peripheral T cells that underwent clonal expansion was not determined. Clonal expansion of both CD4+ and CD8+ blood T cells was observed from baseline to week 6 at doses 0.1 to 3.0 mg/kg. On average, CD8+ T cells showed more expanded clones than CD4+ T cells after ivuxolimab. Low levels of normalized T-cell clonal expansion were also seen in some patients who did not respond.

To sequence the TCRbeta CDR3 region, genomic DNA was isolated from the sorted cells. The immunoSEQ Assay was used for sequencing of TCRbeta CDR3 regions. TCRdb carries this immuneACCESS record with in-frame sequences only. Its versions omit some clonotypes, under half of them owing to an unresolved V gene in the studies checked, with the rest unexplained. For this sample there are 77,000 or so clones; approximately 89% appear just once. The ten largest clones take up about 10% of the sample. The germline V gene (reference sequence) specifies SGHAT as CDR1 and FQDESV as CDR2. V drops 5 bases and J drops 0 bases, leaving 13 bases in between. From its cysteine to its phenylalanine, the CDR3 spans 15 amino acids. CDR3 DNA is the only sequence kept; it has 45 bases, read in frame from the first base.

The sequencing used CD4+ or CD8+ T cells sorted from blood, collected in a trial of the OX40 agonist ivuxolimab. This sequence originates from an adult with an advanced solid tumor such as melanoma, head and neck, liver or kidney cancer. Recombination linked TRBV11-1 to TRBJ2-5; the D gene identity is not certain. The DNA is as follows: TGTGCCAGCAGCCCCCTTTCACCGTACCAAGAGACCCAGTACTTC. This sequence encodes CASSPLSPYQETQYF.